The 20 T cell receptor beta chains below all came from one sample that was sequenced in a study of cytomegalovirus exposure and HLA in healthy donors. Generated by immunoSEQ multiplex PCR, the TCRdb table keeps only in-frame clones and is missing some. The sample shows some 200,000 clones, roughly 86% of them seen only once. The source material was PBMCs. Source of these receptors: a man between 25 and 39 years old in good health and CMV-seropositive.

The chain has TRBV7-9 and TRBJ2-3, with unresolved D. CDR1 and CDR2 (germline): SEHNR, FQNEAQ (reference sequence). The CDR3 is made up of 14 amino acids. The V gene lost 3 bases and the J gene lost 6 bases, with 13 bases spanning the gap. CDR3 sequence: CASSFQPSEDTQYF. CDR3 DNA sequence: TGTGCCAGCAGCTTCCAACCCTCCGAGGATACGCAGTATTTT.

The J gene is TRBJ1-2, the V gene TRBV9; possibly TRBD1 for D (6 bases). CDR3 length: 11 residues. V gave up 2 bases and J gave up 9 bases, with 8 bases separating them. Germline V lookup: CDR1 SGDLS, CDR2 YYNGEE. CDR3 protein: CASSVQGSYTF. The DNA for the CDR3 is TGTGCCAGCAGCGTTCAGGGGAGCTACACCTTC.

V usage is TRBV6-7 and J usage is TRBJ2-5, with TRBD1 identical over 9 bases. TRBV6-7 is filed as an ORF, its function uncertain. The CDR3 sequence is 14 residues long. The trim removed 7 bases at V and 5 bases at J, leaving 8 bases unmatched. The CDR3 protein is CASTGPGQGETQYF. The DNA of the CDR3 is TGTGCCAGCACCGGCCCTGGACAGGGGGAGACCCAGTACTTC.

The gene calls are TRBV6-5 and TRBJ1-1; D not certain. CDR1 is MNHEY and CDR2 is SVGAGI in the germline V gene. The CDR3 extends over 13 amino acids. The germline V and J ends were trimmed by 2 bases and 1 base, with 5 bases remaining between them. For the CDR3, the DNA is TGTGCCAGCAGTTACGGGCGGAACACTGAAGCTTTCTTT. Its translation is CASSYGRNTEAFF.

The CDR3 region has the DNA TGTGCCAGCAGCACTAGGACAGGGCAAGCAACCGGGGAGCTGTTTTTT. Encoded protein: CASSTRTGQATGELFF. The genes are TRBV9 and TRBJ2-2; 8 nucleotides match TRBD1. Germline CDR1 SGDLS, CDR2 YYNGEE. CDR3 length equals 16 residues. V was clipped by 4 bases and J by 5 bases; unmatched bases: 10. Using reference TRBV9 and TRBJ2-2 for the parts outside the CDR3, the full variable domain is DSGVTQTPKHLITATGQRVTLRCSPRSGDLSVYWYQQSLDQGLQFLIQYYNGEERAKGNILERFSAQQFPDLHSELNLSSLELGDSALYFCASSTRTGQATGELFFGEGSRLTVL.

The rearrangement joins TRBV29-1 to TRBJ2-2; 12 bases are shared with TRBD2. V shed 3 bases, J shed 7 bases, and the junction held 21 bases outside the gene matches. The CDR3 extends over 20 amino acids. CDR1 and CDR2 from the germline V gene are SQVTM and ANQGSEA. The CDR3 coding sequence is TGCAGCGTTGACAGTGGGATTGAAGCTAGCGGGAGGGCCGGGGACGGGGAGCTGTTTTTT. Amino acid sequence: CSVDSGIEASGRAGDGELFF.

This clone was recorded once. V usage is TRBV25-1 and J usage is TRBJ1-4; no definite D call. The CDR3 sequence is 14 residues long. V lost 1 base to trimming and J lost 4 bases, with 7 bases between them. The germline V gene encodes CDR1 MGHDK and CDR2 SYGVNS. Here the CDR3 reads CASSEFNNNEKLFF. In nucleotides, the CDR3 is TGTGCCAGCAGTGAATTTAACAATAATGAAAAACTGTTTTTT.

The chain has TRBV5-1 and TRBJ2-7; TRBD1 might be the D (6 bases). CDR1 SGHRS and CDR2 YFSETQ come from the germline V gene. V shed 0 bases and J shed 3 bases, with 19 bases lying between them. The CDR3 covers 17 residues. CDR3 coding DNA: TGCGCCAGCAGCTTGGAGTTAAGTGGGCAGGGGTACTACGAGCAGTACTTC. Translated: CASSLELSGQGYYEQYF.

The chain carries TRBV9 and TRBJ1-3; 9 bases are a match to TRBD1. With 4 bases clipped from V and 2 bases from J, the junction kept 7 bases outside the gene matches. CDR3 size: 16 residues. Germline CDR1 is SGDLS and CDR2 is YYNGEE. The DNA for the CDR3 is TGTGCCAGCAGCCCTAGGACAGGGGCTGCTGGAAACACCATATATTTT. It encodes CASSPRTGAAGNTIYF.

V and J are TRBV29-1 and TRBJ2-7, with D perhaps TRBD1 (6 bases). Germline values: CDR1 SQVTM, CDR2 ANQGSEA. The ends were cut back, 5 bases at V and 2 bases at J, with 10 bases in the middle. The length of the CDR3 is 12 residues. CDR3 nucleotides: TGCAGCGTTTCACAGGGAGCCTACGAGCAGTACTTC. Translation gives CSVSQGAYEQYF.

The chain couples TRBV7-3 to TRBJ2-7; 8 bases align to TRBD2. The CDR3 length is 15 residues. From germline, CDR1 is SGHTA and CDR2 FQGTGA. V dropped 5 bases and J dropped 5; count of bases not matched to a gene: 11. The CDR3 is CASSPSGRRNHEQYF. CDR3 DNA sequence: TGTGCCAGCAGCCCGAGCGGGAGACGTAACCACGAGCAGTACTTC.

CDR3 loop: CASSQGADEQFF. The DNA of the CDR3 is TGCGCCAGCAGCCAGGGGGCCGATGAGCAGTTCTTC. V gene TRBV5-1 combines with J gene TRBJ2-1, with 8 bases aligning to TRBD1. Trimming cost V 4 bases and J 8 bases; bases outside gene matches: 2. The germline V gene encodes CDR1 SGHRS and CDR2 YFSETQ. There are 12 residues in the CDR3.

CDR3 nucleotides: TGTGCCAGCAGTGATGAGACAGAGGAGGATCAGCCCCAGCATTTT. Translation: CASSDETEEDQPQHF. The chain carries TRBV2 and TRBJ1-5, with D possibly TRBD1 on 5 matching bases. Looked up from germline, CDR1 is SNHLY and CDR2 is FYNNEI. V lost 3 bases to trimming and J lost 5 bases, with 14 bases between them. This CDR3 is built from 15 residues. Using reference TRBV2 and TRBJ1-5 for the parts outside the CDR3, the full variable domain is EPEVTQTPSHQVTQMGQEVILRCVPISNHLYFYWYRQILGQKVEFLVSFYNNEISEKSEIFDDQFSVERPDGSNFTLKIRSTKLEDSAMYFCASSDETEEDQPQHFGDGTRLSIL.

At least ten counts were recorded for this clone. This chain links TRBV5-1 with TRBJ1-1; no definite D call. The CDR3 sequence is 13 residues long. V was shortened by 0 bases and J by 1 base, with 4 bases between the two germline ends. CDR1 is SGHRS and CDR2 is YFSETQ in the germline V gene. CDR3 residues: CASSLVANTEAFF. CDR3 nucleotides: TGCGCCAGCAGCTTGGTAGCGAACACTGAAGCTTTCTTT.

This chain connects TRBV19 to TRBJ2-2, with D tentatively TRBD1 (6 bases). The germline CDR1 and CDR2 sequences are LNHDA and SQIVND (reference sequence). CDR3 length equals 14 residues. The germline V and J ends were trimmed by 6 bases and 6 bases, with 14 bases remaining between them. CDR3 region: CASRDRLDSGELFF. CDR3 sequence (DNA): TGTGCCAGTAGAGACAGGTTAGATTCCGGGGAGCTGTTTTTT.

J is TRBJ2-1 and V is TRBV11-2, with 16 bases matching TRBD2. J gave up 4 bases and V 1 base, and 1 base lay outside the gene matches. CDR3 length: 17 residues. Germline lookup yields CDR1 SGHAT and CDR2 FQNNGV. CDR3 protein: CASSLGGLAGGYNEQFF. In DNA form, the CDR3 reads TGTGCCAGCAGCTTAGGGGGACTAGCGGGAGGGTACAATGAGCAGTTCTTC.

The V and J genes are TRBV2 and TRBJ2-5; no definite D call. Germline lookup yields CDR1 SNHLY and CDR2 FYNNEI. The CDR3 covers 10 residues. Trimming removed 8 bases at V and 5 bases at J, with 6 bases between. CDR3 loop: CASRRETQYF. In nucleotides, the CDR3 is TGTGCCAGCCGGCGGGAGACCCAGTACTTC.

The rearrangement joins TRBV9 to TRBJ2-7, with D perhaps given as TRBD1 or TRBD2 (5 bases each). This CDR3 comprises 15 residues. V shed 2 bases and J shed 4 bases, with 16 bases lying between them. In germline, CDR1 is SGDLS, CDR2 YYNGEE. CDR3 sequence reads: CASSVAPGTQYEQYF. CDR3 sequence (DNA): TGTGCCAGCAGCGTGGCCCCCGGGACCCAATACGAGCAGTACTTC.

V is TRBV11-1 and J is TRBJ1-1; the match to TRBD1 covers 7 bases. Germline CDR1 SGHAT, CDR2 FQDESV (reference sequence). The V and J ends lost 6 bases and 8 bases, in that order; junction bases with no gene match: 12. The CDR3 spans 14 residues. The CDR3 region is CASSRDSGAREAFF. The CDR3 region has the DNA TGTGCCAGCAGTAGGGACAGCGGGGCACGGGAAGCTTTCTTT.

V and J are TRBV30 and TRBJ1-4, with D hard to call. Germline-derived CDR1 and CDR2 are GTSNPN and SVGIG (reference sequence). The CDR3 loop spans 11 amino acids. The V gene lost 3 bases and the J gene lost 8 bases, with 7 bases spanning the gap. The CDR3: CAWSPREKLFF. The DNA of the CDR3 is TGTGCCTGGAGCCCCAGGGAAAAACTGTTTTTT.